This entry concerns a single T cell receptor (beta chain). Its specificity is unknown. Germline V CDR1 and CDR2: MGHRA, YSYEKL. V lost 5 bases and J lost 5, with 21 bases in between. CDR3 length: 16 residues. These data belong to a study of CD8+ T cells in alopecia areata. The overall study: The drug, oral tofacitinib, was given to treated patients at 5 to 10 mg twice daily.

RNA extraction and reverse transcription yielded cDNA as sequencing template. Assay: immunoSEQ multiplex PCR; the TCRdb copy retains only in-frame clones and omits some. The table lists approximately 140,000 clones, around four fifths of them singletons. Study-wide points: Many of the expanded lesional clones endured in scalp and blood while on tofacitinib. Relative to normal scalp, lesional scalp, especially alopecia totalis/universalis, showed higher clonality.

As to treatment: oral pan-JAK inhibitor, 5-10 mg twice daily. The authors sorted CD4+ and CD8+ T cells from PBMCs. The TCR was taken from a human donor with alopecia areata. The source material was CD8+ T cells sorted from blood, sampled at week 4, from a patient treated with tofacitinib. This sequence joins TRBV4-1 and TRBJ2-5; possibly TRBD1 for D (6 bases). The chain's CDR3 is CASSYSAGAPRETQYF. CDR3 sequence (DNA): TGCGCCAGCAGCTATTCGGCAGGGGCACCACGGGAGACCCAGTACTTC.